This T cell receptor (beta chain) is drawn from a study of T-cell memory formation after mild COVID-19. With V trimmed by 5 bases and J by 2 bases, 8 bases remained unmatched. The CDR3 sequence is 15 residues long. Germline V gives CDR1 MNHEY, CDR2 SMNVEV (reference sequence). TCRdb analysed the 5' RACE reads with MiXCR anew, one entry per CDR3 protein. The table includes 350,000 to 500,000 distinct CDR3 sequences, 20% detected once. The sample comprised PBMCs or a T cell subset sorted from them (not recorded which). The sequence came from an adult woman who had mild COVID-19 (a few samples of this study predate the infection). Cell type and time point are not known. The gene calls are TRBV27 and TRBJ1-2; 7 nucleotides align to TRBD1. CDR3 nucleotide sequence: TGTGCCAGCAGTCCACAGGGGAAAAAGAACTATGGCTACACCTTC. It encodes CASSPQGKKNYGYTF.